Only one count was recorded for the clone carrying this TCR beta chain. Antigen unknown. Here immunoSEQ multiplex PCR was the method, and the copy in TCRdb shows in-frame clones only, minus some. The sample holds approximately 84,000 clones, 75% to 90% seen once. The CDR3 extends over 14 amino acids. The V end lost 5 bases, the J end lost 2 bases, and 13 bases lay between the germline ends. The germline CDR1 and CDR2 sequences are SGHRS and YFSETQ. The data stem from a study of OX40 agonist ivuxolimab in advanced cancers. Study outcomes and limitations: It was also the case that some nonresponders had low normalized T-cell clonal expansion.

This clonotype was obtained from an adult with an advanced solid tumor such as melanoma, head and neck, liver or kidney cancer. The V gene is TRBV5-1, the J gene TRBJ2-5; no clear D gene. This specimen was CD4+ or CD8+ T cells sorted from blood, taken in a trial of the OX40 agonist ivuxolimab. The DNA of the CDR3 is TGCGCCAGCAGAGATGGACCGATGCAAGAGACCCAGTACTTC. The encoded protein is CASRDGPMQETQYF.